The next 13 T cell receptor beta chains were all read from a single sample in a study of control samples from healthy donors and cancer patients. Sequencing used immunoSEQ multiplex PCR; TCRdb keeps in-frame clones, though not all of them. The table lists 120,000 to 150,000 clones, roughly 93% of them singletons. Sequences were obtained from blood. The source of these receptors is a man aged 18 to 30 in good health.

The chain recombines TRBV30 with TRBJ2-4; 8 bases are a match to TRBD2. From germline, CDR1 is GTSNPN and CDR2 SVGIG (reference sequence). The CDR3 has 14 residues. Losses at the gene ends were 0 bases for V and 7 bases for J; bases not matched to a gene: 5. The CDR3 spells CAWSVGGGPNIQYF. The CDR3 nucleotides read TGTGCCTGGAGTGTCGGGGGGGGTCCGAACATTCAGTACTTC.

This clone has a single count. The V call is TRBV5-8, the J call TRBJ1-2; D uncertain. The CDR3 is made up of 15 amino acids. The germline V and J ends were trimmed by 0 bases and 4 bases, with 13 bases remaining between them. CDR1 is SGHTS, CDR2 YDEGEE, per germline. The CDR3 protein is CASSLAAGGFYGYTF. CDR3 DNA sequence: TGTGCCAGCAGCTTGGCGGCCGGAGGTTTCTATGGCTACACCTTC.

This clone was seen once. The J gene is TRBJ1-1, the V gene TRBV5-6; D is undetermined. The V end was cut by 4 bases, the J end by 0 bases, with 13 bases between. This CDR3 is built from 15 residues. The V gene's germline CDR1 is SGHDT and CDR2 YYEEEE. For the CDR3, the DNA is TGTGCCAGCAGCCCTACCCTTTTTATGAACACTGAAGCTTTCTTT. Translating gives CASSPTLFMNTEAFF.

The chain joins TRBV21-1 to TRBJ2-7. TRBV21-1 is shown as a pseudogene. The CDR3 sequence is 15 residues long. The CDR3 region is CAGNKSSGVSYEQYF. The CDR3 region has the DNA TGTGCCGGGAACAAGTCAAGTGGGGTCTCCTACGAGCAGTACTTC.

The DNA for the CDR3 is TGTGCCAGCTCACCAGCTGGGAATAATTCACCCCTCCACTTT. This sequence encodes CASSPAGNNSPLHF. The rearrangement joins TRBV18 to TRBJ1-6; D unclear. V was trimmed by 2 bases and J by 5 bases, leaving 7 bases between them. The germline V gene encodes CDR1 KGHSH and CDR2 LQKENI. The CDR3 contains 14 residues.

The chain uses TRBV7-9 and TRBJ2-3; 8 bases agree with TRBD1. This CDR3 contains 16 residues. Germline CDR1 is SEHNR and CDR2 is FQNEAQ (reference sequence). V dropped 2 bases and J dropped 1; count of bases not matched to a gene: 5. The CDR3 nucleotides are TGTGCCAGCAGCTTAATGTCAGGGGGCGGCACAGATACGCAGTATTTT. Its translation: CASSLMSGGGTDTQYF.

The J gene is TRBJ1-5, the V gene TRBV6-1; D remains unclear. Germline V gives CDR1 MNHNS, CDR2 SASEGT. The CDR3 consists of 15 residues. V lost 1 base, J lost 4 bases, and 11 bases lay in between. CDR3 sequence reads: CASSEDLLWNQPQHF. The CDR3 region has the DNA TGTGCCAGCAGTGAAGATTTACTTTGGAATCAGCCCCAGCATTTT.

The chain couples TRBV18 to TRBJ2-5; D is perhaps TRBD2 (6 bases). CDR1 KGHSH and CDR2 LQKENI come from the germline V gene. Between the trimmed V and J ends, which lost 3 bases and 4 bases, there was a span of 21 bases. The CDR3 has 17 amino acids. The CDR3 reads CASSPLLAQATPETQYF. The CDR3 DNA follows: TGTGCCAGCTCACCTTTACTAGCTCAGGCCACTCCAGAGACCCAGTACTTC.

The CDR3 reads CASSLYGGTYNEQFF. The CDR3 DNA reads TGTGCCAGCAGTTTATACGGGGGGACCTACAATGAGCAGTTCTTC. V usage is TRBV27 and J usage is TRBJ2-1, with 7 positions matching TRBD2. V trimming: 1 base; J trimming: 2 bases; junction bases outside the gene matches: 2. This CDR3 contains 15 residues. Germline V lookup: CDR1 MNHEY, CDR2 SMNVEV (reference sequence).

The chain employs TRBV9 and TRBJ2-1; D not resolved. Deletions cut 1 base from V and 9 bases from J, with 5 bases between. The CDR3 has 11 residues. CDR1 and CDR2 from the germline V gene are SGDLS and YYNGEE. The CDR3 spells CASSVSGEQFF. DNA of the CDR3: TGTGCCAGCAGCGTATCCGGTGAGCAGTTCTTC.

The rearrangement joins TRBV7-9 to TRBJ2-4; D not resolved. Germline lookup yields CDR1 SEHNR and CDR2 FQNEAQ (reference sequence). The germline V and J ends were trimmed by 6 bases and 0 bases, with 24 bases remaining between them. This CDR3 has 19 amino acids. CDR3 nucleotide sequence: TGTGCCAGCAGTGGGGTGGGCGTCGAGCGCGTTGTAGCCAAAAACATTCAGTACTTC. It specifies CASSGVGVERVVAKNIQYF.

J is TRBJ2-1 and V is TRBV13; TRBD2 matches 10 bases. V gave up 1 base and J gave up 6 bases; unmatched junction bases: 3. The germline CDR1 and CDR2 sequences are PRHDT and FYEKMQ (reference sequence). This CDR3 has 15 amino acids. CDR3 sequence (DNA): TGTGCCAGCAGCTTAGTTCTAGCGGGGGTCAATGAGCAGTTCTTC. As protein: CASSLVLAGVNEQFF.

The rearrangement joins TRBV10-2 to TRBJ1-6; D ambiguous. The CDR3 has 12 amino acids. V shed 5 bases and J shed 10 bases, with 9 bases lying between them. CDR1 is WSHSY and CDR2 is SAAADI in the germline V gene. The CDR3 coding sequence is TGCGCCAGCAGTCTTGCCGGCTCACCCCTCCACTTT. Its protein product is CASSLAGSPLHF.